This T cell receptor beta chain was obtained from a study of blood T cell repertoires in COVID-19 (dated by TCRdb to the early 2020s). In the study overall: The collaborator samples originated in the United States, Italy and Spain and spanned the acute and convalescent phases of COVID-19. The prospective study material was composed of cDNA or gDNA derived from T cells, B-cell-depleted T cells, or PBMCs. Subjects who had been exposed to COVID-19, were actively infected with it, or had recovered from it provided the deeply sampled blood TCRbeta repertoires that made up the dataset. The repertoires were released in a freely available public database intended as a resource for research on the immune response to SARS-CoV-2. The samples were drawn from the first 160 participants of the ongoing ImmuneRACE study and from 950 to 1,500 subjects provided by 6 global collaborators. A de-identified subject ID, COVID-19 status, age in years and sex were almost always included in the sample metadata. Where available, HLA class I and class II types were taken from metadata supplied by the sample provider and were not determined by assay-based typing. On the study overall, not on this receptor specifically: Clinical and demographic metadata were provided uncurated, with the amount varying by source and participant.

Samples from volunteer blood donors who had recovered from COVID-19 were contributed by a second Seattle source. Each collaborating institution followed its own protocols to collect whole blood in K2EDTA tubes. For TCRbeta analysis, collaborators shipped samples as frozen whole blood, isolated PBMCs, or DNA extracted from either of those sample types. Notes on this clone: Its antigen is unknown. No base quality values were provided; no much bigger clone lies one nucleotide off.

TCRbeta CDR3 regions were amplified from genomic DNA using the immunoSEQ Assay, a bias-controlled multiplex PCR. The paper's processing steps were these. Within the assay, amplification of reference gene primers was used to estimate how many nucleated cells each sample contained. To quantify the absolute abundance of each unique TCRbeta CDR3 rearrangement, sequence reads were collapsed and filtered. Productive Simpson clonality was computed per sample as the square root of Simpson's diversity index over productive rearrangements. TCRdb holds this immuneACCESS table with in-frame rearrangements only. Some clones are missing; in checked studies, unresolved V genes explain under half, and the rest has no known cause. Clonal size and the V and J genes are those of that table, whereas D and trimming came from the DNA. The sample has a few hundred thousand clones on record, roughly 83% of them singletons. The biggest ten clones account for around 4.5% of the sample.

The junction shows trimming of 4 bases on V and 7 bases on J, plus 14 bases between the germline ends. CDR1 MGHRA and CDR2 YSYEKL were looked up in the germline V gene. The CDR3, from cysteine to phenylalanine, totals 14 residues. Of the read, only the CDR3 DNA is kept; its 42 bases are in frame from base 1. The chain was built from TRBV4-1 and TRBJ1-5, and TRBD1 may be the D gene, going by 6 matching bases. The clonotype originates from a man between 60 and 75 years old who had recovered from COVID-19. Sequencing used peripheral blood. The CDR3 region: CASSPQGPYQPQHF. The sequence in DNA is TGCGCCAGCAGCCCACAGGGTCCCTACCAGCCCCAGCATTTT.